Shown below are 12 T cell receptor beta chains from a single sample sequenced in a study of T-cell memory formation after mild COVID-19. TCRdb processed the 5' RACE reads anew with MiXCR; each CDR3 protein has one entry. The sample contains 500,000 to 650,000 distinct CDR3 sequences, about 20% of which appear only once. What was sequenced was PBMCs or a T cell subset sorted from them (not recorded which). The receptors derive from an adult woman who had mild COVID-19 (a few samples of this study predate the infection). Cell type and time point are not known.

In this sample, this clonotype turned up once. The V gene is TRBV12-3 or TRBV12-4, the J gene TRBJ2-7, with D possibly being TRBD1 or TRBD2 (6 bases each). CDR3 size: 16 residues. V was shortened by 6 bases and J by 0 bases, with 18 bases between the two germline ends. The CDR3 sequence: CASSPFWGALSYEQYF. CDR3 nucleotides: TGTGCCAGCAGCCCATTCTGGGGGGCCCTCTCCTACGAGCAGTACTTC.

The genes are TRBV6-4 and TRBJ2-7; the match to TRBD2 covers 8 bases. The CDR3 consists of 15 residues. In germline, CDR1 is MRHNA, CDR2 SNTAGT. V dropped 6 bases and J dropped 5; count of bases not matched to a gene: 12. For the CDR3, the DNA is TGTGCCAGCAGAGAAGCGGGGGCCCGCCGGAACGAGCAGTACTTC. Its protein product is CASREAGARRNEQYF.

The chain combines TRBV4-1 with TRBJ1-5; weak D call: TRBD1 (5 bases). Trimming took 2 bases from V and 6 from J, leaving 17 bases between them. Germline V gene data show CDR1 as MGHRA and CDR2 as YSYEKL. The CDR3 is 16 residues long. The CDR3 loop is CASSQRWDGVSQPQHF. CDR3 sequence (DNA): TGCGCCAGCAGCCAAAGGTGGGACGGTGTCAGTCAGCCCCAGCATTTT.

The J gene is TRBJ2-3, the V gene TRBV29-1; the D gene is possibly TRBD1 (6 bases). The CDR3 sequence is 18 residues long. Germline V CDR1 and CDR2: SQVTM, ANQGSEA. V gave up 3 bases and J gave up 2 bases, with 24 bases separating them. The CDR3 DNA follows: TGCAGCGTTGACGCTATAGGGGGACAAGGAGACTTCACAGATACGCAGTATTTT. As protein: CSVDAIGGQGDFTDTQYF.

The V call is TRBV12-3 or TRBV12-4, the J call TRBJ2-1; D perhaps matches TRBD2 (7 bases). The germline V and J ends were trimmed by 3 bases and 8 bases, with 11 bases remaining between them. The length of the CDR3 is 13 residues. The CDR3 DNA follows: TGTGCCAGCAGTTTGGGGGGGCCGCATGAGCAGTTCTTC. This translates into CASSLGGPHEQFF.

The CDR3 nucleotides read TGTGCCAGCCGGGGGACAGGGTTCCACGAGCAGTACTTC. Encoded protein: CASRGTGFHEQYF. The genes are TRBV6-2 or TRBV6-3 and TRBJ2-7, with 9 bases lining up with TRBD1. The V gene end was trimmed by 8 bases and the J gene end by 5 bases; junction bases not matched to a gene: 7. This CDR3 is 13 amino acids long. Germline values: CDR1 MNHEY, CDR2 SVGEGT.

This clonotype has more than one count but fewer than ten. The J gene is TRBJ2-5, the V gene TRBV20-1, with 7 bases identical to TRBD1. The germline V gene encodes CDR1 DFQATT and CDR2 SNEGSKA (reference sequence). This CDR3 has 14 residues. Trimming removed 2 bases from V and 5 bases from J; junction bases left unmatched: 8. The CDR3 DNA follows: TGCAGTGCTAGACCCGGACAGGTTCAGGAGACCCAGTACTTC. Translation gives CSARPGQVQETQYF.

The chain couples TRBV21-1 to TRBJ1-1; the table's D call, TRBD1, has no DNA check behind it. TRBV21-1 is labeled a pseudogene. The CDR3 totals 17 residues. CDR3 residues: CASSKQGVTGVITEAFF. As DNA, the CDR3 is TGTGCCAGCAGCAAACAGGGGGTGACAGGGGTCATCACTGAAGCTTTCTTT.

This clonotype has more than one count but fewer than ten. The chain is built from TRBV7-9 and TRBJ2-1; TRBD2 aligns across 10 bases. The ends lost 7 bases at V and 6 bases at J; junction bases unmatched: 6. The length of the CDR3 is 14 residues. Germline V CDR1 and CDR2: SEHNR, FQNEAQ (reference sequence). CDR3 sequence reads: CASTSGSKGNEQFF. The CDR3 coding sequence is TGTGCCAGCACTAGCGGGAGTAAGGGCAATGAGCAGTTCTTC.

This clonotype turned up a few times. The chain carries TRBV7-9 and TRBJ2-2, with no clear D. Trimming removed 5 bases from V and 2 bases from J, with 18 bases in between. The CDR3 is 17 amino acids. Germline CDR1 SEHNR, CDR2 FQNEAQ (reference sequence). The CDR3 is CASSLRPGGLNTGELFF. In DNA form, the CDR3 reads TGTGCCAGCAGCCTGCGTCCGGGTGGCCTTAACACCGGGGAGCTGTTTTTT.

The rearrangement links TRBV7-3 to TRBJ2-1; tentative D call: TRBD2 (6 bases). This CDR3 is built from 14 residues. The germline V and J ends were trimmed by 8 bases and 1 base, with 12 bases remaining between them. Germline CDR1 reads SGHTA; CDR2 reads FQGTGA. CDR3 amino acids: CASGPGTSYNEQFF. The CDR3 DNA reads as TGTGCCAGCGGACCAGGGACTTCCTACAATGAGCAGTTCTTC. Together with reference TRBV7-3 and TRBJ2-1, the CDR3 gives the full variable domain: GAGVSQTPSNKVTEKGKYVELRCDPISGHTALYWYRQSLGQGPEFLIYFQGTGAADDSGLPNDRFFAVRPEGSVSTLKIQRTERGDSAVYLCASGPGTSYNEQFFGPGTRLTVL.

The chain links TRBV7-4 to TRBJ1-5; tentative D call: TRBD1 (5 bases). Germline V gives CDR1 SGHVT, CDR2 SQSDAQ. With 4 bases removed from V and 2 bases from J, the gap between germline ends came to 15 bases. The CDR3 sequence is 16 residues long. CDR3 bases: TGTGCCAGCAGCTCCTTGGGAGGGACGGGCAATCAGCCCCAGCATTTT. It yields the protein CASSSLGGTGNQPQHF.